This T cell receptor (beta chain) was profiled in a study of blood T cell repertoires in COVID-19. Study summary: Whether acute or convalescent, the COVID-19 samples came from the United States, Italy and Spain. Sources were T cells, B-cell-depleted T cells, or PBMCs; the material itself was cDNA or gDNA.

Germline V gene data show CDR1 as SGHTA and CDR2 as FQGNSA. The CDR3 extends over 16 amino acids. V shed 5 bases and J shed 2 bases, with 18 bases lying between them. Original analysis: Estimated nucleated cell counts came from reference gene primer amplification. The protocol was immunoSEQ multiplex PCR, while the TCRdb copy is restricted to in-frame clones and leaves out a portion. V, J and clone size are taken as reported in that table, and D and trimming were inferred from the DNA itself. The sample shows 35,000 to 45,000 clones, around 80% of them seen only once. Material for sequencing was peripheral blood. The source of this sequence is a man between 60 and 70 years old with acute or convalescent COVID-19. The chain is built from TRBV7-2 and TRBJ2-5; TRBD2 might be the D (5 bases). CDR3: CASSPPFAGRQETQYF. Here the CDR3 DNA reads TGTGCCAGCAGCCCACCCTTCGCGGGTAGACAAGAGACCCAGTACTTC.